This T cell receptor (beta chain) was sequenced in a study of cytomegalovirus exposure and HLA in healthy donors. The CDR3 is 13 residues long. Germline assignment: CDR1 MDHEN and CDR2 SYDVKM. V lost 2 bases and J lost 9, with 14 bases in between. The data were produced by immunoSEQ multiplex PCR, yet TCRdb's version contains in-frame clones alone and is incomplete. The data contain roughly 220,000 clones, approximately 80% of them singletons. Sequences were obtained from PBMCs. The chain employs TRBV28 and TRBJ2-7; TRBD2 is a possible D gene (6 bases). This receptor was identified in a woman aged 25 to 39 in good health and CMV-seropositive. CDR3 amino acids: CASSLPGADGQYF. CDR3 bases: TGTGCCAGCAGTTTACCGGGAGCCGATGGGCAGTACTTC.